This T cell receptor beta chain was captured in a study of blood T cell repertoires in COVID-19. Overall study context: COVID-19 samples from acute and convalescent phases originated in the United States, Italy and Spain.

TCRdb keeps only in-frame clones here, not all; method: immunoSEQ multiplex PCR. In the table there are about 200,000 clones, 89% of which are singletons. Trimming pared 3 bases from V and 6 bases from J, leaving 8 bases between. The CDR3 has 13 residues. Germline CDR1 reads MNHNS; CDR2 reads SASEGT. Individuals drawn from around 24 US areas were roughly 18 to 100 years old. Participants' own reports of clinical history determined their cohort assignment. At least ten counts were recorded for this clone. The sequenced material came from PBMCs or T cells enriched from blood (not recorded which). The chain links TRBV6-1 to TRBJ2-2; D is possibly TRBD1 (5 bases). This TCR came from a woman in her thirties or forties with acute COVID-19. CDR3 in DNA: TGTGCCAGCAGTGACAGGGAATCCGGGGAGCTGTTTTTT. Protein product: CASSDRESGELFF.